This is a list of T cell receptor beta chains from one sample in a study of identical twins. TCRdb passed the 5' RACE reads through MiXCR, listing each CDR3 protein once. The table includes about 500,000 distinct CDR3 sequences, 13% to 15% detected once. The same data also contributed to another study, on yellow fever vaccine responses in identical twins.

The sample was CD4+ T cells sorted from blood. The receptor set was obtained from a woman younger than 35 in good health. CDR3s include the opening cysteine and the closing phenylalanine or tryptophan. The D gene is left open where the match is weak. The size of a clone is reported for some rows only, either as once, few or many, or as a class for expanded clones.

J gene | D gene | V gene | clone size | CDR3 protein | CDR3 DNA
TRBJ1-4 | TRBD1 | TRBV5-1 | few | CASSSREQGRDEKLFF | TGCGCCAGCAGCTCCCGGGAACAGGGGAGGGATGAAAAACTGTTTTTT
TRBJ2-7 | NA | TRBV20-1 | NA | CSAGLGGYEQYF | TGCAGTGCCGGACTGGGGGGCTACGAGCAGTACTTC
TRBJ1-1 | NA | TRBV12-3/TRBV12-4 | NA | CASRATAINTEAFF | TGTGCCAGCAGGGCGACAGCGATAAACACTGAAGCTTTCTTT
TRBJ1-2 | NA | TRBV5-1 | few | CASSSDGRYGYTF | TGCGCCAGCAGCTCGGACGGCCGATATGGCTACACCTTC
TRBJ2-2 | NA | TRBV7-2 | NA | CASSSGRGGAGELFF | TGTGCCAGCAGCTCAGGACGAGGGGGGGCCGGGGAGCTGTTTTTT
TRBJ2-7 | NA | TRBV5-6 | few | CASSPRSGFYEQYF | TGTGCCAGCAGCCCCCGATCCGGCTTCTACGAGCAGTACTTC
TRBJ2-3 | NA | TRBV29-1 | many | CSVERLLGQGSTDTQYF | TGCAGCGTTGAGCGCCTCCTAGGGCAGGGCTCCACAGATACGCAGTATTTT
TRBJ2-1 | NA | TRBV11-3 | NA | CASSWRGGEQFF | TGTGCCAGCAGCTGGAGGGGTGGTGAGCAGTTCTTC
TRBJ2-7 | TRBD1 | TRBV24-1 | NA | CATCDPGTGLKGQYF | TGTGCCACCTGTGACCCCGGGACAGGCCTGAAAGGGCAGTACTTC
TRBJ1-1 | NA | TRBV15 | few | CATSRVARYTEAVF | TGTGCCACCAGCAGAGTAGCAAGGTACACTGAAGCTGTCTTT
TRBJ1-1 | NA | TRBV3-1 | NA | CASSPTAMNTEAFF | TGTGCCAGCAGCCCGACAGCGATGAACACTGAAGCTTTCTTT
TRBJ2-7 | NA | TRBV6-1 | NA | CASKAFNRGGTFEQYF | TGTGCCAGCAAGGCCTTTAACAGGGGAGGGACCTTCGAGCAGTACTTC
TRBJ2-7 | NA | TRBV6-6 | many | CASTLWGEQYF | TGTGCCAGCACTCTGTGGGGGGAGCAGTACTTC
TRBJ2-7 | TRBD2 | TRBV5-1 | many | CASSLKGLAGVQEQYF | TGCGCCAGCAGCTTGAAGGGACTAGCGGGAGTTCAAGAGCAGTACTTC
TRBJ1-3 | NA | TRBV20-1 | NA | CSARKAGGNTIYF | TGCAGTGCTAGAAAGGCAGGGGGAAACACCATATATTTT
TRBJ2-1 | TRBD2 | TRBV20-1 | few | CSAQTSGGRAYNEQFF | TGCAGTGCTCAGACTAGCGGGGGAAGAGCCTACAATGAGCAGTTCTTC
TRBJ2-7 | NA | TRBV2 | few | CASSERFYEQYF | TGTGCCAGCAGTGAACGTTTCTACGAGCAGTACTTC
TRBJ2-5 | TRBD1 | TRBV29-1 | NA | CSVLEQGQETQYF | TGCAGCGTTCTGGAACAGGGGCAAGAGACCCAGTACTTC
TRBJ2-3 | NA | TRBV20-1 | few | CSAPPPRRLTSNTQYF | TGCAGTGCCCCACCCCCCAGAAGACTCACCTCTAATACGCAGTATTTT
TRBJ2-7 | NA | TRBV28 | few | CASSPGRPAYEQYF | TGTGCCAGCAGCCCGGGGCGGCCAGCCTACGAGCAGTACTTC
TRBJ2-1 | NA | TRBV10-3 | few | CAIGSIIEQFF | TGTGCCATCGGTAGCATAATTGAGCAGTTCTTC
TRBJ2-1 | NA | TRBV7-2 | NA | CASSPRGGQGNEQFF | TGTGCCAGCAGCCCCAGGGGGGGCCAGGGCAATGAGCAGTTCTTC
TRBJ2-4 | NA | TRBV30 | NA | CAFRAQGAKNIQYF | TGTGCCTTCCGGGCCCAGGGGGCCAAAAACATTCAGTACTTC
TRBJ1-5 | TRBD1 | TRBV6-2/TRBV6-3 | NA | CASSYPLLPGQGAAYNQPQHF | TGTGCCAGCAGTTACCCGCTCCTGCCGGGACAGGGGGCAGCTTACAATCAGCCCCAGCATTTT
TRBJ2-7 | NA | TRBV20-1 | many | CSASRGANEQYF | TGCAGTGCTAGTAGAGGGGCGAACGAGCAGTACTTC
TRBJ2-3 | NA | TRBV29-1 | many | CSARRSPGADTQYF | TGCAGCGCCCGCCGCAGTCCCGGCGCAGATACGCAGTATTTT
TRBJ2-7 | TRBD2 | TRBV7-2 | few | CASSLGLAVLSSYEQYF | TGTGCCAGCAGCTTAGGACTAGCGGTCTTGAGCTCCTACGAGCAGTACTTC
TRBJ1-5 | NA | TRBV12-3/TRBV12-4 | NA | CASSSEDRHLDTQHF | TGTGCCAGCAGTTCCGAGGACCGCCACTTGGATACCCAGCATTTT
TRBJ2-1 | TRBD2 | TRBV11-2 | many | CASSLALAEPYNEQFF | TGTGCCAGCAGCTTGGCCCTAGCGGAGCCCTACAATGAGCAGTTCTTC
TRBJ2-1 | NA | TRBV6-5 | NA | CASSWTGGPGVYNEQFF | TGTGCCAGCAGTTGGACGGGGGGCCCTGGAGTCTACAATGAGCAGTTCTTC
TRBJ2-3 | NA | TRBV5-4 | few | CASSRQKGEPSFLSTDTQYF | TGTGCCAGCAGCCGCCAGAAGGGAGAGCCCTCATTCTTGAGCACAGATACGCAGTATTTT
TRBJ2-5 | TRBD2 | TRBV4-1 | few | CASSQVRDYSGTQYF | TGCGCCAGCAGCCAAGTCAGGGACTACAGCGGGACCCAGTACTTC
TRBJ1-5 | NA | TRBV7-8 | many | CASSLDQGQPDQPQHF | TGTGCCAGCAGCTTAGATCAGGGACAACCGGATCAGCCCCAGCATTTT
TRBJ2-7 | TRBD2 | TRBV7-2 | few | CASSRGTSGSNEQYF | TGTGCCAGCAGCCGTGGGACTAGCGGGAGTAATGAGCAGTACTTC
TRBJ2-5 | TRBD2 | TRBV20-1 | once | CCARDAWGGPRSAFRQETQYF | TGCTGTGCTAGAGATGCGTGGGGAGGGCCCCGCTCTGCGTTCCGCCAAGAGACCCAGTACTTC
TRBJ2-3 | TRBD1 | TRBV28 | few | CASRPPRDRHTDTQYF | TGTGCCAGCAGACCTCCCCGGGACAGGCACACAGATACGCAGTATTTT
TRBJ2-1 | TRBD2 | TRBV29-1 | many | CSGTRLSGLDNEQFF | TGCAGCGGGACCCGCCTCAGTGGACTAGACAATGAGCAGTTCTTC
TRBJ2-2 | NA | TRBV29-1 | NA | CSVDWPGRTGELFF | TGCAGCGTTGACTGGCCAGGGCGCACCGGGGAGCTGTTTTTT
TRBJ2-1 | TRBD2 | TRBV20-1 | NA | CSAGRANEQFF | TGCAGTGCTGGGAGGGCCAATGAGCAGTTCTTC
TRBJ2-7 | TRBD1 | TRBV3-1 | NA | CASSQGDRGPGEQYF | TGTGCCAGCAGCCAAGGGGACAGGGGGCCAGGGGAGCAGTACTTC
TRBJ2-7 | NA | TRBV6-2/TRBV6-3 | NA | CASSSRDREASYEQYF | TGTGCCAGCAGTTCCCGAGACAGGGAGGCCTCCTACGAGCAGTACTTC
TRBJ2-1 | TRBD2 | TRBV4-2 | many | CASSQGTSKNEQFF | TGTGCCAGCAGCCAAGGGACTAGCAAAAATGAGCAGTTCTTC
TRBJ2-3 | TRBD2 | TRBV15 | NA | CATSRPLPGGDTQYF | TGTGCCACCAGCAGACCCCTTCCGGGGGGGGATACGCAGTATTTT
TRBJ2-2 | NA | TRBV12-3/TRBV12-4 | few | CASSFRVGGLGTGELFF | TGTGCCAGCAGTTTTAGGGTCGGGGGTTTGGGGACCGGGGAGCTGTTTTTT
TRBJ2-4 | NA | TRBV3-1 | NA | CASSFSGAKNIQYF | TGTGCCAGCAGCTTCTCCGGGGCCAAAAACATTCAGTACTTC
TRBJ2-4 | TRBD2 | TRBV29-1 | many | CSVGTSAIAKNIQYF | TGCAGCGTGGGGACTAGCGCGATAGCCAAAAACATTCAGTACTTC
TRBJ1-1 | NA | TRBV6-1 | few | CASSEFREEAFF | TGTGCCAGCAGTGAGTTCAGGGAAGAAGCTTTCTTT
TRBJ2-3 | NA | TRBV7-2 | many | CASSLGQGITDTQYF | TGTGCCAGCAGCTTAGGGCAGGGGATCACAGATACGCAGTATTTT
TRBJ2-7 | TRBD2 | TRBV18 | once | CASSPEASGTREQYF | TGTGCCAGCTCACCTGAGGCTAGCGGGACCCGCGAGCAGTACTTC
TRBJ2-5 | TRBD1 | TRBV7-2 | few | CASRRDRGLETQYF | TGTGCCAGCAGACGGGACAGGGGTTTAGAGACCCAGTACTTC
TRBJ2-1 | NA | TRBV5-1 | NA | CASSSVPREGEQFF | TGCGCCAGCAGTTCCGTCCCCAGAGAGGGCGAGCAGTTCTTC
TRBJ2-7 | TRBD2 | TRBV30 | NA | CAWSATKGTTYEQYF | TGTGCCTGGAGTGCGACTAAGGGGACTACCTACGAGCAGTACTTC
TRBJ2-1 | NA | TRBV14 | many | CASSRAGMDNEQFF | TGTGCCAGCAGTCGAGCCGGGATGGACAATGAGCAGTTCTTC
TRBJ2-5 | TRBD1 | TRBV5-1 | NA | CASRKGALGETQYF | TGCGCCAGCAGGAAGGGGGCGCTGGGGGAGACCCAGTACTTC
TRBJ2-1 | NA | TRBV5-1 | NA | CASSADGTPGHEQFF | TGCGCCAGCAGCGCGGACGGCACGCCGGGGCATGAGCAGTTCTTC
TRBJ2-1 | NA | TRBV5-1 | many | CASSLGDEAHNEQFF | TGCGCCAGCAGCTTGGGAGATGAGGCCCACAATGAGCAGTTCTTC
TRBJ2-3 | TRBD2 | TRBV5-1 | many | CASRTSGLYTDTQYF | TGCGCCAGCAGGACTAGCGGGCTTTACACAGATACGCAGTATTTT
TRBJ2-5 | NA | TRBV14 | NA | CASSQVPAETQYF | TGTGCCAGCAGCCAAGTCCCAGCAGAGACCCAGTACTTC